This TCR beta chain was observed in a study of blood T cell repertoires in COVID-19 (dated by TCRdb to the early 2020s). A note on the overall study: The collaborator samples originated in the United States, Italy and Spain and spanned the acute and convalescent phases of COVID-19. The prospective study material was composed of cDNA or gDNA derived from T cells, B-cell-depleted T cells, or PBMCs. The repertoires were made available in a free public database intended to serve as a resource for research on the immune response to SARS-CoV-2. A de-identified subject ID, COVID-19 status, age in years and sex were almost always included in the sample metadata. The samples were drawn from the first 160 participants of the ongoing ImmuneRACE study and from 1,254 subjects provided by 6 global collaborators. Where available, HLA class I and class II types were obtained from metadata supplied by the sample provider rather than from assay-based typing. Deeply sampled blood TCRbeta repertoires from subjects exposed to, actively infected with, or recovered from COVID-19 were included in the dataset.

Participants in the prospective study were enrolled through a virtual design, were aged roughly 18 to 100 years, and lived in 20 to 30 United States geographic areas. Cohort assignment in the prospective study relied on participant-reported clinical history from a screening survey and a study questionnaire. Each participant in the prospective study had whole blood, serum and a nasopharyngeal or oropharyngeal swab collected by mobile phlebotomists. Over a 2-month period, participants in the prospective study had the option of providing additional blood draws and questionnaires. Before DNA extraction, blood samples from the prospective study were shipped at room temperature or frozen. Overall study results and their limits: Clinical and demographic metadata were provided uncurated, with the amount varying by source and participant.

From a lookup of the germline V gene, CDR1 and CDR2 are SGHDT and YYEEEE. V has 0 bases trimmed and J has 6 bases trimmed; junction bases matching no gene number 3. Reading from cysteine to phenylalanine, the CDR3 counts 15 amino acids. CDR3 DNA only is kept here, 45 bases in frame from base 1. TCRbeta CDR3 regions were amplified from genomic DNA using the immunoSEQ Assay, a bias-controlled multiplex PCR. The original methods were these. Nucleated cell counts per sample were estimated from amplification of reference gene primers within the assay. Sequence reads were collapsed and filtered to measure the absolute abundance of every unique TCRbeta CDR3 rearrangement. For each sample, productive Simpson clonality was calculated as the square root of Simpson's diversity index across productive rearrangements. This immuneACCESS table, as held by TCRdb, lists in-frame sequences with V and J called but not all clones. Of the missing ones, under half trace to an unresolved V gene in checked studies; the others have no known cause. V, J and clone size are those of that table, while D and trimming were read from the DNA. A total of roughly 250,000 clones appear in this sample, 75% to 90% of them only once. Of the sample, roughly 6% is held by the ten largest clones.

For this clone: The specificity of this receptor is unknown. There are no base qualities to consult, and no much larger clone falls within one base.

The sequence was collected from a woman aged 30 to 39 with acute COVID-19. The chain joins TRBV5-6 to TRBJ2-2; TRBD2 fits 9 bases in the junction. Source material: PBMCs or T cells enriched from blood (not recorded which). The nucleotides read TGTGCCAGCAGCTTGGATAGCGGGGGCCCCGGGGAGCTGTTTTTT. This is translated as CASSLDSGGPGELFF.